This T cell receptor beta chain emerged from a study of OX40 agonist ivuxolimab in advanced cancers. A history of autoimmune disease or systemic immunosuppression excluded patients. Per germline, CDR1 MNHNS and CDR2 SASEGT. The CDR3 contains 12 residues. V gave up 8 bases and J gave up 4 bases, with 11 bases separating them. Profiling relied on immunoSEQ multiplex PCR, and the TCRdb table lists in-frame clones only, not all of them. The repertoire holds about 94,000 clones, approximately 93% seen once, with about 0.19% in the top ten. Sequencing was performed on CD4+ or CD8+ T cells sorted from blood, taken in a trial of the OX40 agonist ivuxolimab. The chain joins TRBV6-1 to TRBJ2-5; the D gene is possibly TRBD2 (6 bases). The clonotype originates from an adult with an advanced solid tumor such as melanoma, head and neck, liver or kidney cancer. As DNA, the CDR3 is TGTGCCAGCCGACTAGTCGGAGAGACCCAGTACTTC. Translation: CASRLVGETQYF.